This is a list of T cell receptor beta chains from one sample in a study of a mutant IDH1 vaccine in newly diagnosed glioma. Only in-frame clones appear in the TCRdb table, and some are missing; sequencing was by immunoSEQ multiplex PCR. The sample has tens of thousands of clones, roughly 80% seen once. Which antigens these TCRs recognize remains unknown. The input for sequencing was PBMCs, taken from a glioma patient whose treatment included an IDH1 peptide vaccine. These receptors were collected from a woman aged 30 to 39 with glioma. Some clones in this sample may be carry-over from other donors' samples. CDR3s include the opening cysteine and the closing phenylalanine or tryptophan. Fields, in order: D gene, V gene, J gene, clone size, CDR3 protein, CDR3 DNA. D genes are given only for firm matches. Clone size is stated in some rows and not others, as once, few, many or a class when expanded.

>-|TRBV6-5|TRBJ2-7|-
CASSYSGDEQYF
TGTGCCAGCAGTTACTCGGGGGACGAGCAGTACTTC
>-|TRBV5-6|TRBJ1-1|few
CASSFGTLNTEAFF
TGTGCCAGCAGCTTCGGGACACTAAACACTGAAGCTTTCTTT
>-|TRBV7-9|TRBJ1-1|few
CASSPGSNTEAFF
TGTGCCAGCAGCCCCGGTAGTAACACTGAAGCTTTCTTT
>TRBD2|TRBV5-4|TRBJ2-5|-
CASSLEASGQETQYF
TGTGCCAGCAGCTTGGAGGCTAGCGGCCAAGAGACCCAGTACTTC
>TRBD1|TRBV29-1|TRBJ2-3|-
CSVSTGGDTQYF
TGCAGCGTCTCGACAGGGGGGGATACGCAGTATTTT
>-|TRBV6-6|TRBJ2-2|once
CASCRTRGADTGELFF
TGTGCCAGCTGCCGTACCCGGGGGGCCGACACCGGGGAGCTGTTTTTT
>-|TRBV6-4|TRBJ2-3|-
CASRAYTQYF
TGTGCCAGCAGGGCGTATACGCAGTATTTT
>TRBD1|TRBV10-1|TRBJ2-7|-
CASSEERQGRGSYEQYF
TGCGCCAGCAGTGAGGAAAGACAGGGAAGGGGCTCCTACGAGCAGTACTTC
>TRBD2|TRBV29-1|TRBJ2-1|-
CSVSGTSGMNEQFF
TGCAGCGTCTCCGGGACTAGCGGGATGAATGAGCAGTTCTTC
>-|TRBV7-9|TRBJ2-2|few
CASSILTGELFF
TGTGCCAGCAGCATCCTAACCGGGGAGCTGTTTTTT
>-|TRBV19|TRBJ1-2|-
CASSMGGHYGYTF
TGTGCCAGTAGTATGGGGGGCCACTATGGCTACACCTTC
>-|TRBV4-1|TRBJ2-3|-
CASSRSGTRKVGTDTQYF
TGCGCCAGCAGCCGATCCGGGACCCGCAAGGTTGGCACAGATACGCAGTATTTT
>-|TRBV6-1|TRBJ2-7|once
CASSEFRGSYEQYF
TGTGCCAGCAGTGAGTTTCGCGGCTCCTACGAGCAGTACTTC
>-|TRBV9|TRBJ2-1|-
CASSVTWDEQFF
TGTGCCAGCAGCGTAACGTGGGATGAGCAGTTCTTC
>-|TRBV4-1|TRBJ1-1|once
CASSQDPQNTEAFF
TGCGCCAGCAGCCAAGACCCGCAGAACACTGAAGCTTTCTTT
>TRBD2|TRBV4-2|TRBJ2-7|few
CASSLGTSGGTYEQYF
TGTGCCAGCAGCCTCGGGACTAGCGGGGGCACCTACGAGCAGTACTTC
>-|TRBV7-6|TRBJ2-7|-
CASSLEMDYEQYF
TGTGCCAGCAGCTTAGAAATGGACTACGAGCAGTACTTC
>-|TRBV9|TRBJ2-2|-
CASSVSGTGELFF
TGTGCCAGCAGCGTATCGGGCACCGGGGAGCTGTTTTTT
>TRBD1|TRBV5-8|TRBJ2-7|-
CASSLPGQGYRSEQYF
TGTGCCAGCAGCCTCCCGGGACAGGGATATAGAAGCGAGCAGTACTTC
>TRBD2|TRBV19|TRBJ2-1|-
CASSLTGTSYEDEQFF
TGTGCCAGTAGTCTCACCGGGACTAGCTACGAGGATGAGCAGTTCTTC
>-|TRBV6-1|TRBJ1-3|few
CAIRDSGNTIYF
TGTGCCATCCGGGACTCTGGAAACACCATATATTTT
>TRBD1|TRBV5-5|TRBJ1-4|-
CASSLISTSRDRGEEKLFF
TGTGCCAGCAGCTTGATATCTACCTCGCGGGACAGGGGTGAGGAAAAACTGTTTTTT
>-|TRBV6-5|TRBJ1-3|-
CASSYGVSGNTIYF
TGTGCCAGCAGTTACGGAGTCTCTGGAAACACCATATATTTT
>-|TRBV7-8|TRBJ1-5|few
CASSLRWFGNQPQHF
TGTGCCAGCAGCTTAAGGTGGTTCGGCAATCAGCCCCAGCATTTT
>-|TRBV6-1|TRBJ2-1|-
CASSGLVASGEQFF
TGTGCCAGCAGTGGTTTGGTGGCATCCGGTGAGCAGTTCTTC
>TRBD2|TRBV9|TRBJ2-4|-
CASSVGLAGPKNIQYF
TGTGCCAGCAGCGTAGGGCTAGCGGGACCAAAAAACATTCAGTACTTC
>-|TRBV7-2|TRBJ1-1|-
CASSLFVAGTEAFF
TGTGCCAGCAGCCTATTCGTGGCTGGCACTGAAGCTTTCTTT
>TRBD1|TRBV19|TRBJ2-7|-
CASSWDSSYEQYF
TGTGCCAGTAGCTGGGACAGCTCCTACGAGCAGTACTTC
>-|TRBV29-1|TRBJ2-7|-
CSVERGSSYEQYF
TGCAGCGTTGAAAGGGGGAGCTCCTACGAGCAGTACTTC
>TRBD1|TRBV2|TRBJ2-1|-
CARDRDRVQNEQFF
TGTGCCAGGGACCGGGACAGGGTACAGAATGAGCAGTTCTTC
>TRBD2|TRBV10-1|TRBJ2-2|-
CASSESLLKAGDPGELFF
TGCGCCAGCAGTGAGTCCCTTTTAAAGGCGGGAGATCCCGGGGAGCTGTTTTTT
>TRBD2|TRBV18|TRBJ2-3|-
CASSLTGGSSTDTQYF
TGTGCCAGCTCCCTTACGGGCGGGAGTAGCACAGATACGCAGTATTTT
>TRBD2|TRBV10-3|TRBJ2-1|-
CAISGLAGGGGEQFF
TGTGCCATCAGTGGACTAGCGGGAGGTGGCGGTGAGCAGTTCTTC
>-|TRBV30|TRBJ2-7|-
CAWTDNSSYEQYF
TGTGCCTGGACAGACAATAGCTCCTACGAGCAGTACTTC